What follows are 15 T cell receptor beta chains derived from one specimen sequenced in a study of T cells in localized non-small cell lung cancer. Only in-frame clones appear in the TCRdb table, and some are missing; sequencing was by immunoSEQ multiplex PCR. The table lists roughly 15,000 clones, about 88% of them singletons. The sample consisted of peripheral blood, taken before any cancer treatment. The receptor source for this set is a female donor older than 55 with stage III squamous cell lung carcinoma.

The chain recombines TRBV2 with TRBJ2-5; 10 nucleotides align to TRBD2. Looked up from germline, CDR1 is SNHLY and CDR2 is FYNNEI. The CDR3 is made up of 15 amino acids. Trimming removed 4 bases from V and 5 bases from J; junction bases left unmatched: 7. Here the CDR3 reads CASSGPAGGRETQYF. CDR3 nucleotides: TGTGCCAGCAGTGGCCCAGCGGGGGGGAGGGAGACCCAGTACTTC.

This sequence joins TRBV6-4 and TRBJ2-3, with TRBD1 matching 8 bases. The CDR3 covers 16 residues. Per the germline V gene, CDR1 is MRHNA and CDR2 is SNTAGT. Losses at the gene ends were 4 bases for V and 1 base for J; bases not matched to a gene: 7. DNA of the CDR3: TGTGCCAGCAGTGTGGGTACAGGGGGTGGCACAGATACGCAGTATTTT. Protein product: CASSVGTGGGTDTQYF.

This clone is medium-sized by share. The chain uses TRBV19 and TRBJ2-7; 9 bases match TRBD1. V lost 4 bases to trimming and J lost 2 bases; unmatched junction nucleotides: 9. Germline values: CDR1 LNHDA, CDR2 SQIVND (reference sequence). The CDR3 spans 16 residues. CDR3 sequence: CASSTPAGTGTYEQYF. For the CDR3, the DNA is TGTGCCAGTAGTACTCCGGCCGGGACAGGGACCTACGAGCAGTACTTC.

The rearrangement uses TRBV15 and TRBJ1-1, with D hard to call. The CDR3 contains 13 residues. The V gene's germline CDR1 is LNHNV and CDR2 YYDKDF (reference sequence). V was shortened by 8 bases and J by 0 bases, with 10 bases between the two germline ends. CDR3 residues: CATGLRMNTEAFF. The CDR3 DNA is TGTGCCACCGGTTTAAGGATGAACACTGAAGCTTTCTTT.

J is TRBJ2-1 and V is TRBV19, with D possibly being TRBD1 or TRBD2 (6 bases each). With 3 bases removed from V and 2 bases from J, the gap between germline ends came to 11 bases. This CDR3 has 15 amino acids. CDR1 is LNHDA and CDR2 is SQIVND in the germline V gene (reference sequence). For the CDR3, the DNA is TGTGCCAGTAGTATCCTCGGGGGCCCCTACAATGAGCAGTTCTTC. Protein product: CASSILGGPYNEQFF.

The chain combines TRBV19 with TRBJ1-1; D unresolved. Germline CDR1 reads LNHDA; CDR2 reads SQIVND (reference sequence). The CDR3 has 13 amino acids. V gave up 0 bases and J gave up 13 bases, with 15 bases separating them. The CDR3 sequence is CASSIDQRRLRFF. CDR3 in DNA: TGTGCCAGTAGTATAGATCAGAGGCGGTTGCGTTTCTTT.

The V gene is TRBV2, the J gene TRBJ1-4; D unresolved. The V gene's germline CDR1 is SNHLY and CDR2 FYNNEI. The germline V and J ends were trimmed by 6 bases and 4 bases, with 21 bases remaining between them. The CDR3 has 17 residues. The DNA for the CDR3 is TGTGCCAGCAGATTCGGACGCGCCCCTGTGGGTAATGAAAAACTGTTTTTT. Translation: CASRFGRAPVGNEKLFF. Supplemented by reference TRBV2 and TRBJ1-4, the full variable domain reads EPEVTQTPSHQVTQMGQEVILRCVPISNHLYFYWYRQILGQKVEFLVSFYNNEISEKSEIFDDQFSVERPDGSNFTLKIRSTKLEDSAMYFCASRFGRAPVGNEKLFFGSGTQLSVL.

This chain links TRBV18 with TRBJ1-1; D uncertain. Per germline, CDR1 KGHSH and CDR2 LQKENI. This CDR3 contains 13 residues. The V end was cut by 2 bases, the J end by 4 bases, with 8 bases between. In DNA, the CDR3 is TGTGCCAGCTCACCAGACTGGGGCACTGAAGCTTTCTTT. It specifies CASSPDWGTEAFF.

V is TRBV5-3 and J is TRBJ2-5; D uncertain. TRBV5-3 is labeled an ORF, and its function is uncertain. Trimming pared 0 bases from V and 5 bases from J, leaving 8 bases between. This CDR3 is 13 amino acids long. For the CDR3, the DNA is TGTGCCAGAAGCTTGGAACTACGGGAGACCCAGTACTTC. This sequence encodes CARSLELRETQYF.

The chain has TRBV11-1 and TRBJ2-7; TRBD2 might be the D (6 bases). The CDR3 has 15 amino acids. Germline CDR1 reads SGHAT; CDR2 reads FQDESV (reference sequence). V was pared by 0 bases and J by 0 bases, with 9 bases between. In DNA, the CDR3 is TGTGCCAGCAGCTTAGCGCCCGGGGGCTCCTACGAGCAGTACTTC. Protein sequence: CASSLAPGGSYEQYF.

The chain recombines TRBV7-9 with TRBJ2-1, with 7 bases matching TRBD2. Germline CDR1 and CDR2: SEHNR and FQNEAQ (reference sequence). The CDR3 spans 15 residues. The ends lost 3 bases at V and 4 bases at J; junction bases unmatched: 6. DNA for the CDR3: TGTGCCAGCAGCTTTCCTAGCGGTGGTTACAATGAGCAGTTCTTC. Protein product: CASSFPSGGYNEQFF.

V gene TRBV4-1 combines with J gene TRBJ1-6; 7 bases match TRBD1. The germline gives CDR1 MGHRA, CDR2 YSYEKL. Trimming removed 0 bases from V and 10 bases from J; junction bases left unmatched: 3. The CDR3 runs to 14 residues. In DNA, the CDR3 is TGCGCCAGCAGCCAAGAGCCAGGGGGGTCACCCCTCCACTTT. This sequence encodes CASSQEPGGSPLHF.

CDR3 amino acids: CASSLGWGQGTEAFF. The CDR3 DNA reads TGCGCCAGCAGCTTGGGATGGGGCCAAGGGACTGAAGCTTTCTTT. This chain links TRBV5-1 with TRBJ1-1; D possibly corresponds to TRBD1 (5 bases). Germline CDR1 is SGHRS and CDR2 is YFSETQ. The CDR3 length is 15 residues. Deletions cut 0 bases from V and 5 bases from J, with 14 bases between.

V and J are TRBV28 and TRBJ2-5, with D perhaps TRBD2 (6 bases). Trimming stripped 2 bases from V and 1 base from J, with 11 bases between. The CDR3 has 15 amino acids. Germline CDR1 and CDR2: MDHEN and SYDVKM. CDR3 DNA: TGTGCCAGCAGTTTACTAGCGACGAGCCAAGAGACCCAGTACTTC. Its translation is CASSLLATSQETQYF.

This chain uses TRBV5-1 with TRBJ2-1; D is unclear. The CDR3 sequence is 11 residues long. Trimming removed 0 bases at V and 9 bases at J, with 4 bases between. CDR1 is SGHRS, CDR2 YFSETQ, per germline. CDR3: CASSLGSEQFF. In DNA, the CDR3 is TGCGCCAGCAGCTTGGGAAGTGAGCAGTTCTTC.